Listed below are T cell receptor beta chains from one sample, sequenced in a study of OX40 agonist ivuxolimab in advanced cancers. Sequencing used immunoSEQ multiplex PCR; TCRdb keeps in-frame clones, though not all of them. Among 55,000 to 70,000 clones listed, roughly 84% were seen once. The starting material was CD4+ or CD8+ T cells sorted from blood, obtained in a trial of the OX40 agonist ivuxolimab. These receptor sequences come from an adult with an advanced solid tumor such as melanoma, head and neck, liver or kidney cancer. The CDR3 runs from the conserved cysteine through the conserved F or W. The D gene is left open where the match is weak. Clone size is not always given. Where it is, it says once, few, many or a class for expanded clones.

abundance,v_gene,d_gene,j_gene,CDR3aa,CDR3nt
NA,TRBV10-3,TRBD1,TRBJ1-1,CAIRGLGTGDHEAFF,TGTGCCATCAGGGGCCTAGGGACAGGGGACCATGAAGCTTTCTTT
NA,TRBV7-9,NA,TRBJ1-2,CASSPGQGNGYTF,TGTGCCAGCAGCCCCGGACAAGGGAATGGCTACACCTTC
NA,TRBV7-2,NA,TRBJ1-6,CASSETVSPLHF,TGTGCCAGCAGTGAGACAGTCTCACCCCTCCACTTT
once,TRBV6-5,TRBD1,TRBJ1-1,CASSLKGGNEAFF,TGTGCCAGCAGTTTGAAAGGGGGCAATGAAGCTTTCTTT
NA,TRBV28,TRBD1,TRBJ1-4,CASRRTGATNEKLFF,TGTGCCAGCAGGCGGACAGGGGCAACTAATGAAAAACTGTTTTTT
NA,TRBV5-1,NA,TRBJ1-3,CASSPGSYGRNTIYF,TGCGCCAGCAGCCCCGGGTCCTACGGCAGAAACACCATATATTTT
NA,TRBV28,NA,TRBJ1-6,CASTLGSTGNSPLHF,TGTGCCAGCACCCTAGGGTCCACGGGAAATTCACCCCTCCACTTT
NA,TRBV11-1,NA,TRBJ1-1,CASSFSRFGEAFF,TGTGCCAGCAGCTTCTCGCGATTCGGTGAAGCTTTCTTT
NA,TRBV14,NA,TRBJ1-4,CASSQSRGGATNEKLFF,TGTGCCAGCAGCCAAAGCAGGGGTGGGGCAACTAATGAAAAACTGTTTTTT
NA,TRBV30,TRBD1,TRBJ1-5,CAWSPTGVVQPQHF,TGTGCCTGGAGCCCTACAGGGGTTGTTCAGCCCCAGCATTTT
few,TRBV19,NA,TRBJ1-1,CASLQGYTEAFF,TGTGCCAGCCTACAGGGATACACTGAAGCTTTCTTT
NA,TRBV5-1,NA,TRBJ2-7,CASSLSGRSYEQYF,TGCGCCAGCAGCTTGTCCGGTCGCTCCTACGAGCAGTACTTC
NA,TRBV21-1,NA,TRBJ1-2,CASSKGDPGGYTF,TGTGCCAGCAGCAAAGGGGACCCGGGGGGCTACACCTTC
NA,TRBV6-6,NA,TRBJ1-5,CASSLTGGPDQPQHF,TGTGCCAGCAGCCTCACGGGAGGGCCCGATCAGCCCCAGCATTTT
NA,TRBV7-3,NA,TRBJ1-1,CASSLSGQNTEAFF,TGTGCCAGCAGCTTATCGGGACAGAACACTGAAGCTTTCTTT
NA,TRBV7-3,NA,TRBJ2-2,CASSPTTLTGELFF,TGTGCCAGCAGTCCTACTACACTCACCGGGGAGCTGTTTTTT
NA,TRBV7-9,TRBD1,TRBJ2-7,CASSSIRDRAHF,TGTGCCAGCAGCTCAATCCGGGACAGGGCGCACTTC
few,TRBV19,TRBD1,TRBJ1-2,CASSSFSTKRTGGRGGYTF,TGTGCCAGTAGTTCCTTCTCCACAAAAAGGACAGGAGGTAGAGGTGGCTACACCTTC
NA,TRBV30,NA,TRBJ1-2,CAWSPRPNYGYTF,TGTGCCTGGAGTCCCAGGCCAAACTATGGCTACACCTTC
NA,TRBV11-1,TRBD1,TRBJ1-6,CASSARTGEFTLHF,TGTGCCAGCAGCGCCCGGACAGGGGAGTTCACCCTCCACTTT
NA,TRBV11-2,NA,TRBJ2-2,CASSLDWAATGELFF,TGTGCCAGCAGCTTAGATTGGGCAGCTACCGGGGAGCTGTTTTTT
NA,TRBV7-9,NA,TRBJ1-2,CASSLRNYGYTF,TGTGCCAGCAGCTTAAGGAACTATGGCTACACCTTC
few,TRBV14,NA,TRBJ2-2,CASSQDVRLENTGELFF,TGTGCCAGCAGCCAAGATGTACGACTAGAGAACACCGGGGAGCTGTTTTTT
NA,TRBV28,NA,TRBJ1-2,CASSLRAGGYTF,TGTGCCAGCAGTTTAAGGGCGGGTGGCTACACCTTC
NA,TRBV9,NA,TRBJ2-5,CASGTQETQYF,TGTGCCAGCGGGACACAAGAGACCCAGTACTTC
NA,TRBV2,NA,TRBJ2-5,CASSGGQEETQYF,TGTGCCAGCAGTGGGGGCCAGGAAGAGACCCAGTACTTC
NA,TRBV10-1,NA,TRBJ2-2,CASSEGQPTNTGELFF,TGCGCCAGCAGTGAAGGGCAGCCGACGAACACCGGGGAGCTGTTTTTT
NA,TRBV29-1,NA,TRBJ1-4,CSHSEGATNEKLFF,TGCAGCCACTCGGAGGGTGCAACTAATGAAAAACTGTTTTTT
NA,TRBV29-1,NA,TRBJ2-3,CSVQGETSGTQYF,TGCAGCGTTCAGGGAGAAACTTCCGGTACGCAGTATTTT
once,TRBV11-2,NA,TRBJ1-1,CASSFSRMNTEAFF,TGTGCCAGCAGCTTTAGCAGGATGAACACTGAAGCTTTCTTT
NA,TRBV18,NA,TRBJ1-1,CASSRDGEAFF,TGTGCCAGCTCACGGGACGGTGAAGCTTTCTTT
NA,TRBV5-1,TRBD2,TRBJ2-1,CASSLVYFSRAASGSNEQFF,TGCGCCAGCAGCTTGGTTTATTTTTCAAGGGCGGCTAGCGGATCCAATGAGCAGTTCTTC
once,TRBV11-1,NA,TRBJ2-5,CASSLRRPTAQETQYF,TGTGCCAGCAGCTTACGGCGGCCTACCGCCCAAGAGACCCAGTACTTC
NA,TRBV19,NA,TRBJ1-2,CASRRRQDIYGYTF,TGTGCCAGTAGGCGTAGGCAGGACATCTATGGCTACACCTTC
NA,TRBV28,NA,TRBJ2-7,CASSHRVGSYEQYF,TGTGCCAGCAGTCACAGGGTAGGGTCCTACGAGCAGTACTTC
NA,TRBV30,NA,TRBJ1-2,CAWNRVGGMGYGYTF,TGTGCCTGGAATCGTGTAGGGGGGATGGGCTATGGCTACACCTTC
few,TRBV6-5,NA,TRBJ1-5,CASSPRGNQPQHF,TGTGCCAGCAGTCCACGGGGAAATCAGCCCCAGCATTTT
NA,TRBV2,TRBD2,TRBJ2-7,CASTRGVEEQYF,TGTGCCAGCACCCGGGGGGTGGAGGAGCAGTACTTC
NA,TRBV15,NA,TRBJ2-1,CATSREAQSAPQFF,TGTGCCACCAGCAGAGAAGCTCAGAGTGCGCCGCAGTTCTTC
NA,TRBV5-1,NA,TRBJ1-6,CASSISGGRDSPLHF,TGCGCCAGCAGCATCTCGGGGGGTAGGGATTCACCCCTCCACTTT
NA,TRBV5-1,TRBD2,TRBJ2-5,CASSSGTTTQETQYF,TGCGCCAGCAGTAGCGGGACTACAACTCAAGAGACCCAGTACTTC
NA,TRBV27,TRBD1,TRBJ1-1,CASMGQVNTEAFF,TGTGCCAGCATGGGACAGGTGAACACTGAAGCTTTCTTT
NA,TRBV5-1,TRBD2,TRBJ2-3,CASSFSQAGGPGDTQYF,TGCGCCAGCAGCTTCTCTCAAGCGGGAGGGCCGGGGGATACGCAGTATTTT
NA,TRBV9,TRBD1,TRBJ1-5,CASSVGSGTGDQPQHF,TGTGCCAGCAGCGTAGGGTCAGGGACAGGGGATCAGCCCCAGCATTTT
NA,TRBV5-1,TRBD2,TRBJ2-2,CASLGLAGDPGELFF,TGCGCCAGCCTTGGACTAGCGGGAGATCCCGGGGAGCTGTTTTTT
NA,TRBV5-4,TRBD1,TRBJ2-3,CAPSRGPTDTQYF,TGTGCCCCCTCGAGGGGGCCCACAGATACGCAGTATTTT
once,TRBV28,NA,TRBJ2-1,CASSFSINEQFF,TGTGCCAGCAGTTTCTCAATCAATGAGCAGTTCTTC
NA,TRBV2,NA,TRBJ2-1,CASSDGRGSNEQFF,TGTGCCAGCAGTGACGGCAGGGGCTCAAATGAGCAGTTCTTC